The table lists the clone carrying this T cell receptor beta chain with a count of one. The ends were cut back, 0 bases at V and 4 bases at J, with 15 bases in the middle. The CDR3 has 16 residues. Germline V gene data show CDR1 as MGHRA and CDR2 as YSYEKL. Adults between about 18 and 89 years of age took part from approximately 24 US areas. Which cohort a participant joined came from the clinical history participants gave. Recovery meant two consecutive negative NP/OP PCR tests, professional clearance, or resolved symptoms. The data were obtained in a study of blood T cell repertoires in COVID-19. In the study overall: Spain, Italy and the United States supplied samples that represented acute and convalescent COVID-19.

Libraries were prepared by immunoSEQ multiplex PCR; TCRdb keeps only in-frame clonotypes and omits some of them. Of under 300,000 clones in the sample, more than 80% were seen once. This chain uses TRBV4-1 with TRBJ1-2; D perhaps matches TRBD1 (6 bases). The specimen was PBMCs or T cells enriched from blood (not recorded which). The source is a woman younger than 30 who had recovered from COVID-19. The CDR3 region has the DNA TGCGCCAGCAGCCAAGAAGATACAGGGTTGGTCTATGGCTACACCTTC. This translates into CASSQEDTGLVYGYTF.